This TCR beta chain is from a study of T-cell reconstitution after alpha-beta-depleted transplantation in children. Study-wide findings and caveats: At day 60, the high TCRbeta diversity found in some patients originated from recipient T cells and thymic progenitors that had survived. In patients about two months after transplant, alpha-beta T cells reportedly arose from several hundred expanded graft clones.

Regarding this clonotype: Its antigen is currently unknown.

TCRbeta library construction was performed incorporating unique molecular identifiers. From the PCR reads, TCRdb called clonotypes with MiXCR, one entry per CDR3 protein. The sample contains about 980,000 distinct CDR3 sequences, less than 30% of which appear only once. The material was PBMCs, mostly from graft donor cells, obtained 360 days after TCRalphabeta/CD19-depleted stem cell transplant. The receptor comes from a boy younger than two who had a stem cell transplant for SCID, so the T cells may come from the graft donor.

The CDR3 here is CASSFGQLSAGYTF. The CDR3 bases are TGTGCCAGCAGTTTCGGGCAGCTTTCGGCTGGCTACACCTTC. The V gene is TRBV27, the J gene TRBJ1-2; no clear D gene. There are 14 residues in the CDR3. The germline V and J ends were trimmed by 3 bases and 7 bases, with 15 bases remaining between them. The germline gives CDR1 MNHEY, CDR2 SMNVEV (reference sequence).